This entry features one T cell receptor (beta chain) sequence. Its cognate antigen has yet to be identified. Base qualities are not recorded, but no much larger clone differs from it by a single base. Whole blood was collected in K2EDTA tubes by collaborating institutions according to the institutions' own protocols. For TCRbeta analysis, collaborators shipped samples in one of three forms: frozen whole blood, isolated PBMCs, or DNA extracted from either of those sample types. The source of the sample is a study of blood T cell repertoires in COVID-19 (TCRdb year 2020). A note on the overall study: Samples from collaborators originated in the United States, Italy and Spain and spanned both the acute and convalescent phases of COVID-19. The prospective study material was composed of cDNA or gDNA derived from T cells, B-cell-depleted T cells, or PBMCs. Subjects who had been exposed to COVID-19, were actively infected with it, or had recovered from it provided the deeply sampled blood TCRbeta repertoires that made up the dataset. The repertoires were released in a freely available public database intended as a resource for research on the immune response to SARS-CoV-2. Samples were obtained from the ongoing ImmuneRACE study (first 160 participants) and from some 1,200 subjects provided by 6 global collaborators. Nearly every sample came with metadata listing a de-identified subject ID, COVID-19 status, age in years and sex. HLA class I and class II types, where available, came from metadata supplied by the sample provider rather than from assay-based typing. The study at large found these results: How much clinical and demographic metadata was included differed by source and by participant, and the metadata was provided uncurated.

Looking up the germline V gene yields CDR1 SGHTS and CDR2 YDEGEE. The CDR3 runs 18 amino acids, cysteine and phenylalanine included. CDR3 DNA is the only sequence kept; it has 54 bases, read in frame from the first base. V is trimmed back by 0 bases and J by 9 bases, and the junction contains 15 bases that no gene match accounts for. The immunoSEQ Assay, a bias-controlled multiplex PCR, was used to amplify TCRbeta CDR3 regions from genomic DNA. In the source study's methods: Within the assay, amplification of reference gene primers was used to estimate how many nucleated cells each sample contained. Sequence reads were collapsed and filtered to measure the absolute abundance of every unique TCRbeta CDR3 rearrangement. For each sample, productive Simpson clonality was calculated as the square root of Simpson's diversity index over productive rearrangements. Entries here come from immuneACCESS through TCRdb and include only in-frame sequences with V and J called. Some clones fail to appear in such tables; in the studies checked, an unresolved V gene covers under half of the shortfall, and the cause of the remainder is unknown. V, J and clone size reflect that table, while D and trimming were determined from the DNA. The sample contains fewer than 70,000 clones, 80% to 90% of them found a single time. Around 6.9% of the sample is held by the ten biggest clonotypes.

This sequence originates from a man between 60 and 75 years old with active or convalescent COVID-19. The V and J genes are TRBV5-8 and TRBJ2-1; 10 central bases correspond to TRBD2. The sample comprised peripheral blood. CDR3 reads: CASSLVAQREGREVEQFF. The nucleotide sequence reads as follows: TGTGCCAGCAGCTTGGTAGCTCAGCGGGAGGGCCGAGAGGTTGAGCAGTTCTTC.